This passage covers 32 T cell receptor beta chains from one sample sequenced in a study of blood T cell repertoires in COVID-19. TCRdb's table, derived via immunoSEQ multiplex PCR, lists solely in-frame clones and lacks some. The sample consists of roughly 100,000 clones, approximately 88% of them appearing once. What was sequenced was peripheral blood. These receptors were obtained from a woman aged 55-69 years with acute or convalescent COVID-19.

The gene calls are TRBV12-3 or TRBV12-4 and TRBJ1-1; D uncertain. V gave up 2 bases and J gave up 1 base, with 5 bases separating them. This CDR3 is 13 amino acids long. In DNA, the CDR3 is TGTGCCAGCAGTTTACGGGGGAACACTGAAGCTTTCTTT. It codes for CASSLRGNTEAFF.

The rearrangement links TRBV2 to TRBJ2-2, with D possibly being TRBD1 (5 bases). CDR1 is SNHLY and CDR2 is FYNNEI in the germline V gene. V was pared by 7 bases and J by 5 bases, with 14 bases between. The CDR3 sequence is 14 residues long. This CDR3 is CASKDQGPTGELFF. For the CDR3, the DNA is TGTGCCAGCAAAGATCAGGGCCCGACCGGGGAGCTGTTTTTT.

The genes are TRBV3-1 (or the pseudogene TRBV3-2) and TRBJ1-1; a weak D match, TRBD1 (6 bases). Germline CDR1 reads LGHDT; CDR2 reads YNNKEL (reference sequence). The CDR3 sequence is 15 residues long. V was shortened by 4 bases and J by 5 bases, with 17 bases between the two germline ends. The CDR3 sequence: CASSLGGAQGTEAFF. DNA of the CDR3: TGTGCCAGCAGCCTCGGGGGGGCCCAGGGGACTGAAGCTTTCTTT.

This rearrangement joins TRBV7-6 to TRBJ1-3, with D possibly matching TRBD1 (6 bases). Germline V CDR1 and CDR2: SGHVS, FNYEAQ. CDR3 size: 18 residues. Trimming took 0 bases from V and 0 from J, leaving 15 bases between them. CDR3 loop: CASSLAPPGQLSGNTIYF. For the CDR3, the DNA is TGTGCCAGCAGCTTAGCGCCCCCGGGACAACTCTCTGGAAACACCATATATTTT. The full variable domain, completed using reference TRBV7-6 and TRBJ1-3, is GAGVSQSPRYKVTKRGQDVALRCDPISGHVSLYWYRQALGQGPEFLTYFNYEAQQDKSGLPNDRFSAERPEGSISTLTIQRTEQRDSAMYRCASSLAPPGQLSGNTIYFGEGSWLTVV.

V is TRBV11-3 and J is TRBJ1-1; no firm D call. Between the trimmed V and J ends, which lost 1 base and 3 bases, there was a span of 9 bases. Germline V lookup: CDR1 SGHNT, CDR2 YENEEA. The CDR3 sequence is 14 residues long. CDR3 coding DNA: TGTGCCAGCAGCTTAGGAGAGGGTTACACTGAAGCTTTCTTT. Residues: CASSLGEGYTEAFF.

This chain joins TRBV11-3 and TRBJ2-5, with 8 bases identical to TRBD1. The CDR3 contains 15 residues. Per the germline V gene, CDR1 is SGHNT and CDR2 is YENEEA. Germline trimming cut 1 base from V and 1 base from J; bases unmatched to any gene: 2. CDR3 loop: CASSLGQGSQETQYF. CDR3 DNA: TGTGCCAGCAGCTTAGGACAGGGGAGCCAAGAGACCCAGTACTTC.

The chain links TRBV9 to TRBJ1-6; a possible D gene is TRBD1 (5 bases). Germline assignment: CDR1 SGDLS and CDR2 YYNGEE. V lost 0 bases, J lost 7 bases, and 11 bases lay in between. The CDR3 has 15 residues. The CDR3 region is CASSVGGRGNSPLHF. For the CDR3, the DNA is TGTGCCAGCAGCGTAGGGGGGAGGGGAAATTCACCCCTCCACTTT.

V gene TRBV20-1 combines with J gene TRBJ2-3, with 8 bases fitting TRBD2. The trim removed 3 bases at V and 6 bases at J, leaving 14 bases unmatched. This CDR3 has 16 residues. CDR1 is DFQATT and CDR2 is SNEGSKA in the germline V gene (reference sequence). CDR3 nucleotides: TGCAGTGCTAGTAATAGACTTAGCGGGAAGGGGGATACGCAGTATTTT. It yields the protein CSASNRLSGKGDTQYF.

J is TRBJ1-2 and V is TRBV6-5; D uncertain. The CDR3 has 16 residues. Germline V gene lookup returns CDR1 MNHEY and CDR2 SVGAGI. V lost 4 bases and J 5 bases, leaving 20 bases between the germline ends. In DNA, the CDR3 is TGTGCCAGCAGTTCCCGGTCCGTGCCTCGTTCTTATGGCTACACCTTC. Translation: CASSSRSVPRSYGYTF.

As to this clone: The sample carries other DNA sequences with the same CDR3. This chain's CDR3 is CASSAGQGSTDTQYF. CDR3 nucleotide sequence: TGTGCCAGCAGTGCAGGACAGGGTAGCACAGATACGCAGTATTTT. This chain links TRBV6-4 with TRBJ2-3; 8 nucleotides align to TRBD1. The CDR3 sequence is 15 residues long. The V segment lost 4 bases and the J segment 0 bases; nucleotides outside the gene matches: 3. Germline V gene data show CDR1 as MRHNA and CDR2 as SNTAGT.

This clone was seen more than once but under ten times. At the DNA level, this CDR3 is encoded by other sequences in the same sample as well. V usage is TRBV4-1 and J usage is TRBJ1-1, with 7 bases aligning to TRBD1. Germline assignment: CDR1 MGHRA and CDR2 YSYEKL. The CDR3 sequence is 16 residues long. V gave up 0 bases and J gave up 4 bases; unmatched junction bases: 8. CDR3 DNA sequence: TGCGCCAGCAGCCAAGATAAGAGACAGGGAGGCACTGAAGCTTTCTTT. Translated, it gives CASSQDKRQGGTEAFF.

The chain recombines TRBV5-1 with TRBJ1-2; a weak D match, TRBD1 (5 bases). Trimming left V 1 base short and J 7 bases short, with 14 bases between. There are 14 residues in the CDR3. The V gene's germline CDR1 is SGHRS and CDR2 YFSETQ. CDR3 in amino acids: CASSLSSGSGGYTF. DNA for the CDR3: TGCGCCAGCAGCTTGTCGTCAGGGTCGGGTGGCTACACCTTC.

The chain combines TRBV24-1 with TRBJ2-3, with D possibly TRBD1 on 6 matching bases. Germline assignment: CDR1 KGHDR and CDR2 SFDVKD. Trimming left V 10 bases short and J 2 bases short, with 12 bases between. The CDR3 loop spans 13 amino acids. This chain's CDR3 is CATGGTTTDTQYF. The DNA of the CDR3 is TGTGCCACTGGTGGGACAACCACAGATACGCAGTATTTT.

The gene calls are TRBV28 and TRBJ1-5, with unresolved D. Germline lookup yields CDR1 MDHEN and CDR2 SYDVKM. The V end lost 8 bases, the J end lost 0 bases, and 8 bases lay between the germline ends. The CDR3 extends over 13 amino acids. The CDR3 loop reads CASGEYSNQPQHF. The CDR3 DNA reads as TGTGCCAGCGGAGAATATAGCAATCAGCCCCAGCATTTT.

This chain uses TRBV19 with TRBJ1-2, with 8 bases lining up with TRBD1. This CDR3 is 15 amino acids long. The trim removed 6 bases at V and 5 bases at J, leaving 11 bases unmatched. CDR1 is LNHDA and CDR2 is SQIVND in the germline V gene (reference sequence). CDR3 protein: CASSQGAGGPYGYTF. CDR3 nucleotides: TGTGCCAGTAGCCAGGGGGCAGGGGGCCCTTATGGCTACACCTTC.

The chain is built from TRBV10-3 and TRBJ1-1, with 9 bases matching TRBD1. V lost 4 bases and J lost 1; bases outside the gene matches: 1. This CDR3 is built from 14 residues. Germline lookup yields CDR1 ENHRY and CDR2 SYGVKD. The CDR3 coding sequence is TGTGCCATCAGTGGGACAGGGGAGAACACTGAAGCTTTCTTT. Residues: CAISGTGENTEAFF.

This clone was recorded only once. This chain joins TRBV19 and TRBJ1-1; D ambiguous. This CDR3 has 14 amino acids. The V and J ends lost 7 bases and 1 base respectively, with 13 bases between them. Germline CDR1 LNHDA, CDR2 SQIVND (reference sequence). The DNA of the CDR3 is TGTGCCAGTACGGCCACAGCCCAGAACACTGAAGCTTTCTTT. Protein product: CASTATAQNTEAFF.

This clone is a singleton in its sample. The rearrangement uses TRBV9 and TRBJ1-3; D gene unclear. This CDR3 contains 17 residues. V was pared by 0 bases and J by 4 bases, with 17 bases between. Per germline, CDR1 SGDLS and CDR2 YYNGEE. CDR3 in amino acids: CASSVEAALDLGNTIYF. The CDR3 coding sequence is TGTGCCAGCAGCGTAGAAGCGGCGTTGGACTTAGGAAACACCATATATTTT.

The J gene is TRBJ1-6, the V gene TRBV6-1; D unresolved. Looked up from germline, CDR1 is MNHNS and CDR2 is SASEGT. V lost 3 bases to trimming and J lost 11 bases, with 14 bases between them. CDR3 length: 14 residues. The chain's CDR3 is CASSDMERRAPLHF. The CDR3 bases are TGTGCCAGCAGTGACATGGAGAGGAGGGCACCCCTCCACTTT.

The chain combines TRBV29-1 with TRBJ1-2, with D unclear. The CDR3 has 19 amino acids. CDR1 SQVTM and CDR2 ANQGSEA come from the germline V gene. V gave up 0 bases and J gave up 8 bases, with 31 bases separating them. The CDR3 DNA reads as TGCAGCGTTGAAGATCCAGGAGGAGGGCCGGACGGACGCCGGGGAGGCTACACCTTC. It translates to CSVEDPGGGPDGRRGGYTF.

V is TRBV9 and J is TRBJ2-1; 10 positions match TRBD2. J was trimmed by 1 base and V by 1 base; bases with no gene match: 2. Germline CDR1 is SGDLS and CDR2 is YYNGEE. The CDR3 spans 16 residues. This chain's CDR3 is CASSVRTSGSYNEQFF. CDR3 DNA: TGTGCCAGCAGCGTAAGGACTAGCGGTTCCTACAATGAGCAGTTCTTC. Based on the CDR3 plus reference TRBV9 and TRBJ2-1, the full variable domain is DSGVTQTPKHLITATGQRVTLRCSPRSGDLSVYWYQQSLDQGLQFLIQYYNGEERAKGNILERFSAQQFPDLHSELNLSSLELGDSALYFCASSVRTSGSYNEQFFGPGTRLTVL.

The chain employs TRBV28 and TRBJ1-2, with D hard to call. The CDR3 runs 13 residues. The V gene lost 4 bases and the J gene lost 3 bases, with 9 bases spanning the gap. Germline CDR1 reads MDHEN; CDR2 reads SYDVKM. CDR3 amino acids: CASSSRGYYGYTF. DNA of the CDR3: TGTGCCAGCAGTTCCCGGGGTTACTATGGCTACACCTTC.

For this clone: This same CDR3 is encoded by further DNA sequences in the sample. The CDR3 here is CASSQGQGANGYTF. The CDR3 DNA reads TGTGCCAGCAGTCAGGGACAGGGGGCGAACGGCTACACCTTC. The J gene is TRBJ1-2, the V gene TRBV3-1 (or the pseudogene TRBV3-2); 12 nucleotides line up with TRBD1. Per germline, CDR1 LGHDT and CDR2 YNNKEL (reference sequence). The length of the CDR3 is 14 residues. Germline trimming cut 6 bases from V and 8 bases from J; bases unmatched to any gene: 7.

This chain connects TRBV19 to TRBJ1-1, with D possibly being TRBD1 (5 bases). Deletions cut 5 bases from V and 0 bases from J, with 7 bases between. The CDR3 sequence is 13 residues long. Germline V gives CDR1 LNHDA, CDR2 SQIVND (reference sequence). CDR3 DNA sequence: TGTGCCAGTAGTGCAGGGTTGAACACTGAAGCTTTCTTT. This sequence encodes CASSAGLNTEAFF.

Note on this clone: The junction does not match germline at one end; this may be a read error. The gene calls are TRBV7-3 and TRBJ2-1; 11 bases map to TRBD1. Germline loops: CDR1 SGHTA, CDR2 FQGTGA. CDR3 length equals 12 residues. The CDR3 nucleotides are TGTGCCAGCAGCTTAGGACAGGGGGCCAGGGTCTTC. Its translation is CASSLGQGARVF.

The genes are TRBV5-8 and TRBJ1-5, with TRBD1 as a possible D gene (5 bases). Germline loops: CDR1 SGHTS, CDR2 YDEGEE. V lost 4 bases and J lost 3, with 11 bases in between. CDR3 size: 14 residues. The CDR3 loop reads CASSPGGDNQPQHF. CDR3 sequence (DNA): TGTGCCAGCAGCCCCGGAGGGGACAATCAGCCCCAGCATTTT.

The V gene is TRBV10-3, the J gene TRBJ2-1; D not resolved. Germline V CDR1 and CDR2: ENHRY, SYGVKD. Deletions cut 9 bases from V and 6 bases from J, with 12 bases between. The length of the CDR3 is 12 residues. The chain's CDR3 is CAIRTPGNEQFF. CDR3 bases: TGTGCCATACGAACTCCGGGCAATGAGCAGTTCTTC.

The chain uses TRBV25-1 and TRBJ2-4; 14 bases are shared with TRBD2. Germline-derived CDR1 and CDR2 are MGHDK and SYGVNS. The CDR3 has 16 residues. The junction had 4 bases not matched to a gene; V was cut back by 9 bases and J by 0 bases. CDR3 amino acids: CARRTSGRIAKNIQYF. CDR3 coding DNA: TGTGCCAGGAGGACTAGCGGGAGGATAGCCAAAAACATTCAGTACTTC.

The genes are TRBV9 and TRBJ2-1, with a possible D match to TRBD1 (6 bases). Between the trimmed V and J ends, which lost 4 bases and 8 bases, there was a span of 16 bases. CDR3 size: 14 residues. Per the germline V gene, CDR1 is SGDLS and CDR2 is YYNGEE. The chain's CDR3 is CASSFTGYLDEQFF. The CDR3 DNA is TGTGCCAGCAGCTTTACAGGGTACCTCGATGAGCAGTTCTTC.

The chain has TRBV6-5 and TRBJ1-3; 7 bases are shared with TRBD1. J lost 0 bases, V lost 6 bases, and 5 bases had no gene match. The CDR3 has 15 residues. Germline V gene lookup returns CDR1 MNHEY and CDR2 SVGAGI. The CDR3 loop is CASRPTGFSGNTIYF. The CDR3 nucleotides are TGTGCCAGCAGACCGACAGGGTTCTCTGGAAACACCATATATTTT.

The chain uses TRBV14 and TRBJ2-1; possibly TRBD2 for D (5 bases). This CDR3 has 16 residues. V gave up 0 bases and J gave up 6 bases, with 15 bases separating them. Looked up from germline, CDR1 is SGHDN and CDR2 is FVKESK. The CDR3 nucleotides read TGTGCCAGCAGCCAAGACCGAGGGAGCCGCCCCAATGAGCAGTTCTTC. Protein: CASSQDRGSRPNEQFF.

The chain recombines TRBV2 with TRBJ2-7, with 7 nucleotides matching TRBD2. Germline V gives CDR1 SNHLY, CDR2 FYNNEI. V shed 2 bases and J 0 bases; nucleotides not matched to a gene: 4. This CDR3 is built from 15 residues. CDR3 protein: CASSEKLASSYEQYV. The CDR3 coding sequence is TGTGCCAGCAGTGAAAAACTAGCGAGCTCCTACGAGCAGTACGTC.